These T cell receptor beta chains were read from a single sample in a study of T cells in Graves' hyperthyroidism and ophthalmopathy. TCRdb ran MiXCR on the multiplex PCR reads and lists one entry per CDR3 protein. Of about 550,000 distinct CDR3 sequences listed, less than 25% were seen once; the top ten hold more than 20%. Sequencing used blood. Receptors originate from a man between 18 and 29 years old with Graves' hyperthyroidism. Each CDR3 is given with its conserved first and last residue. Fields, in order: D gene, clone size, V gene, J gene, CDR3 protein, CDR3 DNA. D genes are given only for firm matches. Only some rows state a clone size, as once, few, many or a class for expanded clones.

>NA|NA|TRBV9|TRBJ2-7
CASSESAGTLLGEQYF
TGTGCCAGCAGCGAAAGCGCCGGGACACTTCTCGGCGAGCAGTACTTC
>NA|many|TRBV6-2/TRBV6-3|TRBJ1-5
CASSPYSLQGRDQPQHF
TGTGCCAGCAGTCCTTACTCACTACAGGGAAGAGATCAGCCCCAGCATTTT
>NA|many|TRBV20-1|TRBJ1-2
CSARDHGGGYGYTF
TGCAGTGCTAGAGATCACGGGGGAGGCTATGGCTACACCTTC
>TRBD1|many|TRBV28|TRBJ1-1
CASSPPTGRAFF
TGTGCCAGCAGTCCCCCGACAGGGAGGGCTTTCTTT
>TRBD1|NA|TRBV27|TRBJ1-2
CASSTQGARFGYTF
TGTGCCAGCAGTACCCAGGGGGCACGTTTTGGCTACACCTTC
>TRBD1|many|TRBV12-3/TRBV12-4|TRBJ2-2
CASSPGTGSITGELFF
TGTGCCAGCAGCCCCGGGACAGGGAGCATCACCGGGGAGCTGTTTTTT
>NA|many|TRBV6-1|TRBJ2-7
CASSPGQISYEQYF
TGTGCCAGCAGTCCGGGACAAATCTCCTACGAGCAGTACTTC
>TRBD1|many|TRBV28|TRBJ2-7
CASSLETGGPREQYF
TGTGCCAGCAGTTTAGAGACAGGGGGGCCCCGCGAGCAGTACTTC
>TRBD1|many|TRBV3-1|TRBJ1-3
CASSQDTSRDRGRNTIYF
TGTGCCAGCAGCCAAGATACCTCACGAGACAGGGGCCGAAACACCATATATTTT
>NA|many|TRBV18|TRBJ1-1
CASSPGEGTEAFF
TGCGCCAGCAGCCCAGGGGAGGGCACTGAAGCTTTCTTT
>TRBD1|many|TRBV28|TRBJ1-5
CASSPTGRSSGNQPQHF
TGTGCCAGCAGTCCGACAGGGCGAAGTTCGGGCAATCAGCCCCAGCATTTT
>TRBD1|many|TRBV27|TRBJ2-5
CASSNRDRGGGQETQYF
TGTGCCAGCAGTAACCGGGACAGGGGAGGGGGTCAAGAGACCCAGTACTTC
>NA|many|TRBV7-9|TRBJ2-5
CASSSGTGRETQYF
TGTGCCAGCAGCTCCGGGACTGGGAGAGAGACCCAGTACTTC
>NA|many|TRBV6-5|TRBJ1-2
CASSYSTAYGYTF
TGTGCCAGCAGTTACTCGACGGCATATGGCTACACCTTC
>NA|many|TRBV30|TRBJ1-2
CAWSGTAGDGYTF
TGTGCCTGGAGTGGAACCGCTGGGGATGGCTACACCTTC
>NA|many|TRBV12-3/TRBV12-4|TRBJ1-1
CASSLPQGSGTEAFF
TGTGCCAGCAGTCTCCCACAGGGATCGGGCACTGAAGCTTTCTTT
>NA|NA|TRBV18|TRBJ2-2
CASSPPSIGSTGELFF
TGTGCCAGCTCACCACCGTCGATAGGTAGCACCGGGGAGCTGTTTTTT
>NA|few|TRBV29-1|TRBJ2-5
CSVEQTRETQYF
TGCAGCGTTGAACAAACGCGGGAGACCCAGTACTTC
>NA|NA|TRBV12-5|TRBJ1-1
CASGFSEGRTEAFF
TGTGCTAGTGGTTTCTCTGAGGGGAGAACTGAAGCTTTCTTT
>NA|many|TRBV11-2|TRBJ1-5
CASSSDSRNQPQHF
TGTGCCAGCAGTTCGGACAGCCGCAATCAGCCCCAGCATTTT
>NA|many|TRBV12-3/TRBV12-4|TRBJ1-5
CASSFQDGNQPQHF
TGTGCCAGCAGTTTTCAGGACGGCAATCAGCCCCAGCATTTT
>NA|many|TRBV20-1|TRBJ1-2
CSAEDTYGYTF
TGCAGTGCTGAGGACACCTATGGCTACACCTTC
>TRBD2|few|TRBV29-1|TRBJ2-7
CSAEGEGYYEQYF
TGCAGCGCTGAAGGGGAGGGCTACTACGAGCAGTACTTC
>TRBD1|many|TRBV28|TRBJ2-7
CASSFQVRQGARSSGYEQYF
TGTGCCAGCAGTTTCCAGGTGCGGCAGGGGGCAAGGTCTAGTGGGTACGAGCAGTACTTC
>NA|many|TRBV12-3/TRBV12-4|TRBJ1-6
CASSLSQANRSPLHF
TGTGCCAGCAGTTTATCACAGGCTAACAGGTCACCCCTCCACTTT
>NA|NA|TRBV20-1|TRBJ2-7
CSAKPRDTVSYEQYF
TGCAGTGCTAAACCACGGGACACCGTTTCCTACGAGCAGTACTTC
>NA|NA|TRBV7-2|TRBJ1-5
CASSSKGGQPQHF
TGTGCCAGCAGCTCAAAGGGGGGTCAGCCCCAGCATTTT
>TRBD1|many|TRBV12-3/TRBV12-4|TRBJ2-7
CASSLTGGFNEQYF
TGTGCCAGCAGTTTGACAGGGGGCTTCAACGAGCAGTACTTC
>NA|many|TRBV7-6|TRBJ1-5
CASSSIEGPYQPQHF
TGTGCCAGCAGCTCTATTGAAGGGCCCTATCAGCCCCAGCATTTT
>NA|many|TRBV12-3/TRBV12-4|TRBJ1-2
CASGQTGFSVYTF
TGTGCCAGCGGTCAGACAGGATTCAGTGTCTACACCTTC
>NA|NA|TRBV4-1|TRBJ1-5
CASSPRAEDQPQHF
TGCGCCAGCAGCCCACGGGCGGAGGATCAGCCCCAGCATTTT
>NA|many|TRBV6-1|TRBJ1-5
CASSEGSGGIQPQHF
TGTGCCAGCAGTGAAGGGAGCGGTGGGATTCAGCCCCAGCATTTT
>NA|many|TRBV28|TRBJ1-1
CASSLYHRDTEAFF
TGTGCCAGCAGCCTTTACCACAGAGACACTGAAGCTTTCTTT
>TRBD1|many|TRBV12-3/TRBV12-4|TRBJ1-2
CASSPRRTGLDGYTF
TGTGCCAGCAGTCCACGTCGGACAGGGTTAGATGGCTACACCTTC
>NA|many|TRBV10-3|TRBJ2-7
CAVDSGTNYEQYF
TGTGCCGTCGATTCCGGGACAAACTACGAGCAGTACTTC
>TRBD2|many|TRBV6-1|TRBJ2-7
CASTEPGGEQYF
TGTGCCAGCACCGAACCGGGGGGGGAGCAGTACTTC
>NA|many|TRBV6-5|TRBJ1-5
CASSYGTHQPQHF
TGTGCCAGCAGTTACGGGACCCATCAGCCCCAGCATTTT
>NA|many|TRBV28|TRBJ1-6
CASSRWVGMGNSPLHF
TGTGCCAGCAGTCGCTGGGTGGGGATGGGTAATTCACCCCTCCACTTT
>TRBD1|many|TRBV9|TRBJ1-2
CASSGGTGPGGYTF
TGTGCCAGCAGTGGGGGGACAGGCCCTGGCGGCTACACCTTC
>TRBD1|many|TRBV19|TRBJ1-2
CASSGQGEGYGYTF
TGTGCCAGTTCGGGACAGGGTGAGGGCTATGGCTACACCTTC
>NA|many|TRBV5-5|TRBJ1-1
CASSLEVRATEAFF
TGTGCCAGCAGCTTGGAGGTCCGGGCCACTGAAGCTTTCTTT
>NA|few|TRBV6-5|TRBJ1-6
CASSYQGYNSPLHF
TGTGCCAGCAGTTACCAAGGCTATAATTCACCCCTCCACTTT
>TRBD1|NA|TRBV29-1|TRBJ1-2
CSVDPPGQGDYGYTF
TGCAGCGTCGACCCCCCGGGACAGGGGGACTATGGCTACACCTTC
>NA|NA|TRBV6-5|TRBJ1-2
CASSSHRTNYGYTF
TGTGCCAGCAGTTCCCACAGGACTAACTATGGCTACACCTTC